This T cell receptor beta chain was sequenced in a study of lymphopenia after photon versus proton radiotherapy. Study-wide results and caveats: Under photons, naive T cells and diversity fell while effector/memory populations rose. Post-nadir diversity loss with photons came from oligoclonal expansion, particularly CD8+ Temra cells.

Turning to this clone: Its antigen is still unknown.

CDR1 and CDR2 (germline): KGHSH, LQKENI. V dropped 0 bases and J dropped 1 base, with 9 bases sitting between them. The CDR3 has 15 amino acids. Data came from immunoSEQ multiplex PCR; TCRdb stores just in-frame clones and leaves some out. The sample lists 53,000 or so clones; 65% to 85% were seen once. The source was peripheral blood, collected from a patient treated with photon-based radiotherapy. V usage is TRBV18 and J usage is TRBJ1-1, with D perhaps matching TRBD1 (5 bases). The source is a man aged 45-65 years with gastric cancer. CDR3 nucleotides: TGTGCCAGCTCACCACCGGGACCCAAGAACACTGAAGCTTTCTTT. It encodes CASSPPGPKNTEAFF.